This T cell receptor (beta chain) was sequenced for a study of post-analysis software for immune sequencing data. Study-level background: Recorded subtypes: relapsing-remitting, secondary progressive, progressive-relapsing; some patients unannotated.

Study-wide results and limits: The study found significantly lower normalized Chao1 diversity in multiple sclerosis patients than in controls. Patients carried roughly 5 TRBV segments more frequently than controls did, and TRBV5-6, TRBV5-1 and TRBV20-1 were among them.

Trimming removed 9 bases at V and 0 bases at J, with 9 bases between. This CDR3 region has 13 residues. Germline loops: CDR1 MNHNS, CDR2 SASEGT. TCR beta libraries were prepared from cDNA with unique molecular identifiers. TCRdb passed the PCR reads through MiXCR, listing each CDR3 protein once. Of 380,000 or so distinct CDR3 sequences listed, less than 40% were seen once; the top ten hold around 15%. On this clonotype itself: Its specificity is not known.

The sample consisted of blood. The rearrangement joins TRBV6-1 to TRBJ2-1; D ambiguous. This receptor was taken from a girl aged 5-17 years with multiple sclerosis. CDR3 nucleotide sequence: TGTGCCAGTTTGGGTAGCTCCTACAATGAGCAGTTCTTC. Its protein is CASLGSSYNEQFF.